The clone carrying this TCR beta chain was seen a handful of times. Its target is unknown. The data belong to a study of T cells in Graves' hyperthyroidism and ophthalmopathy. Broader study findings: By a 13 V-J model, ophthalmopathy was set apart from stable hyperthyroidism. The majority of expanded thyroid clonotypes above 0.001 also appeared in blood.

TCR beta CDR3 region amplification was performed from RNA transcripts. The primer set for the first-round RT-PCR of the TCR CDR3 was HTBI. TCRdb ran MiXCR on the multiplex PCR reads and lists one entry per CDR3 protein. The sample gives roughly 500,000 distinct CDR3 sequences, around 45% of which show up once; roughly 19% is in the top ten. Material for sequencing was peripheral blood or thyroid tissue (not recorded which). This receptor was taken from an adult woman with Graves' disease, either hyperthyroidism or ophthalmopathy (not recorded which).

In DNA, the CDR3 is TGTGCCAGCTGGGACAGGGTCGGCGGGGAGCTGTTTTTT. This codes for CASWDRVGGELFF. The V and J genes are TRBV28 and TRBJ2-2; 9 nucleotides match TRBD1. This CDR3 spans 13 amino acids. Trimming removed 8 bases from V and 7 bases from J; junction bases left unmatched: 5. Germline V gives CDR1 MDHEN, CDR2 SYDVKM.